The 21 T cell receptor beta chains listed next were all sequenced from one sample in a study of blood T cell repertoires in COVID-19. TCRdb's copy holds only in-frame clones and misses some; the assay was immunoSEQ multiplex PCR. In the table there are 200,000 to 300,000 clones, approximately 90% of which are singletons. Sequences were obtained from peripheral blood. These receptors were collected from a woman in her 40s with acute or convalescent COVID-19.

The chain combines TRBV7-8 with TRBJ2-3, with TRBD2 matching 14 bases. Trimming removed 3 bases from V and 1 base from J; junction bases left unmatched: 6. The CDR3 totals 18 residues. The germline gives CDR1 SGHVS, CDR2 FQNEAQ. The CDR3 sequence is CASSLRTSGGYGTDTQYF. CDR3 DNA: TGTGCCAGCAGCTTGAGGACTAGCGGGGGGTATGGCACAGATACGCAGTATTTT.

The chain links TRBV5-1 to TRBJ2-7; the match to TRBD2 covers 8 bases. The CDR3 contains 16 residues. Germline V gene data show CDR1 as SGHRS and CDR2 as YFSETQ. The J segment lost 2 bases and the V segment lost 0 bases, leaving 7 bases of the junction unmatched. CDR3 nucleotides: TGCGCCAGCAGCTTGGAGGCAGCGGGGGACACCTACGAGCAGTACGTC. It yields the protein CASSLEAAGDTYEQYV.

CDR3 sequence: CASSRNTGDNEQFF. The CDR3 bases are TGTGCCAGCAGCCGCAACACAGGGGACAATGAGCAGTTCTTC. The rearrangement joins TRBV6-5 to TRBJ2-1, with 7 positions matching TRBD1. Germline V gives CDR1 MNHEY, CDR2 SVGAGI. The V segment lost 6 bases and the J segment 5 bases; nucleotides outside the gene matches: 7. CDR3 length: 14 amino acids.

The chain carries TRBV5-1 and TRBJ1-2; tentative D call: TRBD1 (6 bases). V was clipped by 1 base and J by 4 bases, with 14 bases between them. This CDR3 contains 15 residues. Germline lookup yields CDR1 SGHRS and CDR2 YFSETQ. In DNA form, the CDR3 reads TGCGCCAGCAGCTTGAGGTCAGGGGCCCTCTATGGCTACACCTTC. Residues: CASSLRSGALYGYTF.

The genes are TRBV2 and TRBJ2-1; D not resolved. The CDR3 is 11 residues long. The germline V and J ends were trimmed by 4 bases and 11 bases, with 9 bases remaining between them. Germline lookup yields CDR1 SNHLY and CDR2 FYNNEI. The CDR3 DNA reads TGTGCCAGCAGTGCGGTTCCGAAGCAGTTCTTC. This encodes CASSAVPKQFF.

CDR3 bases: TGTGCCATCAGTGAGTCGGGGGGTATGGAGACCCAGTACTTC. The encoded protein is CAISESGGMETQYF. V and J are TRBV10-3 and TRBJ2-5; a weak D match, TRBD2 (6 bases). The CDR3 consists of 14 residues. Trimming took off 0 bases at V and 5 bases at J, with 10 bases between the two ends. Germline CDR1 is ENHRY and CDR2 is SYGVKD.

The CDR3 DNA sequence: TGTGCCAGCAGCCAAGTTTTCGGGACAGCGGGCTCTGGGGCCAACGTCCTGACTTTC. Amino acid sequence: CASSQVFGTAGSGANVLTF. The V call is TRBV3-1 (or the pseudogene TRBV3-2), the J call TRBJ2-6; possibly TRBD1 for D (7 bases). Germline CDR1 reads LGHDT; CDR2 reads YNNKEL (reference sequence). The CDR3 extends over 19 amino acids. V lost 1 base and J 0 bases, leaving 16 bases between the germline ends.

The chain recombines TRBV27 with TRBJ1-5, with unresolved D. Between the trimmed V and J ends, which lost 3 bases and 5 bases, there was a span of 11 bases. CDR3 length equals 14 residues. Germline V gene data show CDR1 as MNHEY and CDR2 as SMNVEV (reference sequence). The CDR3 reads CASSFGGIDQPQHF. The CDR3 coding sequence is TGTGCCAGCAGTTTTGGAGGGATCGATCAGCCCCAGCATTTT.

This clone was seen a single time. DNA of the CDR3: TGTGCCAGTAGTATGCAGGGAAGCGAAAAACTGTTTTTT. Residues: CASSMQGSEKLFF. The chain recombines TRBV19 with TRBJ1-4, with a tentative D call TRBD1 (5 bases). This CDR3 is 13 amino acids long. Germline CDR1 is LNHDA and CDR2 is SQIVND (reference sequence). Trimming took 3 bases from V and 8 from J, leaving 10 bases between them. The whole variable domain, remainder taken from reference TRBV19 and TRBJ1-4, is DGGITQSPKYLFRKEGQNVTLSCEQNLNHDAMYWYRQDPGQGLRLIYYSQIVNDFQKGDIAEGYSVSREKKESFPLTVTSAQKNPTAFYLCASSMQGSEKLFFGSGTQLSVL.

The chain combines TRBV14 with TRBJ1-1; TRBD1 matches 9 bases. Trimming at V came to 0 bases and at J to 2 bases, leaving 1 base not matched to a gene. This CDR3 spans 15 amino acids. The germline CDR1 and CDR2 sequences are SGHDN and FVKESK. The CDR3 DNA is TGTGCCAGCAGCCAAGAGGGACAGGGCAACACTGAAGCTTTCTTT. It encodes CASSQEGQGNTEAFF.

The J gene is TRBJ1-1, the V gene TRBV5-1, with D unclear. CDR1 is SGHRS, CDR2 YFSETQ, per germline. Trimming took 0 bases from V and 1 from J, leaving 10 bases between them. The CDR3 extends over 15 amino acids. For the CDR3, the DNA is TGCGCCAGCAGCTTGGGGGAGACTAAGAACACTGAAGCTTTCTTT. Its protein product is CASSLGETKNTEAFF.

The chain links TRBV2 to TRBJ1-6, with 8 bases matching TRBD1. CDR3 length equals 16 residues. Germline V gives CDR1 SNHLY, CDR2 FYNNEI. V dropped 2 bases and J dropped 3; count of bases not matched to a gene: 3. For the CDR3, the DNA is TGTGCCAGCAGTGAACGACAGGGGCTCTATAATTCACCCCTCCACTTT. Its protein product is CASSERQGLYNSPLHF.

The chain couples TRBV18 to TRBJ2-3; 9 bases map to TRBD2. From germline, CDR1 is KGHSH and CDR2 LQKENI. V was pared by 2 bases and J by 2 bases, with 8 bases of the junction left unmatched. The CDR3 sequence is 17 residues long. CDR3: CASSPKVAGVHTDTQYF. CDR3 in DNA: TGTGCCAGCTCACCAAAGGTAGCGGGGGTCCACACAGATACGCAGTATTTT.

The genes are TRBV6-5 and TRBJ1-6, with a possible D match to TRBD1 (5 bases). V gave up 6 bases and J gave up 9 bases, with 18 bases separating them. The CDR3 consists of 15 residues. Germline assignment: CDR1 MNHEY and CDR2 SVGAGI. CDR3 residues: CASRPGRGKGSPLHF. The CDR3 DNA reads TGTGCCAGCAGACCTGGACGGGGGAAGGGTTCACCCCTCCACTTT.

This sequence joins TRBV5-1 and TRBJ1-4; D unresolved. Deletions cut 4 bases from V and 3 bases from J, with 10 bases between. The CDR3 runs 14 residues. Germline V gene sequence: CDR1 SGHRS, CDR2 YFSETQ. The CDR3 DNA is TGCGCCAGCAGCCTGGGCGGGGCTAATGAAAAACTGTTTTTT. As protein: CASSLGGANEKLFF.

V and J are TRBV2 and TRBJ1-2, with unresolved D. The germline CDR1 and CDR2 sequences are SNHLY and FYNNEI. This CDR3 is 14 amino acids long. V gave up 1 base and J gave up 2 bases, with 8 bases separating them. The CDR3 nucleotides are TGTGCCAGCAGTGAAGGTGCCGAGAACTATGGCTACACCTTC. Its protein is CASSEGAENYGYTF.

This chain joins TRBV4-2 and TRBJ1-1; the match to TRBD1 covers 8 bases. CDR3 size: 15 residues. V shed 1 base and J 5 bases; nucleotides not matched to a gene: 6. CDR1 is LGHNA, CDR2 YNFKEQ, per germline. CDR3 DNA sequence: TGTGCCAGCAGCCAAGGGGCAGGGGGCTTTACTGAAGCTTTCTTT. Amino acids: CASSQGAGGFTEAFF.

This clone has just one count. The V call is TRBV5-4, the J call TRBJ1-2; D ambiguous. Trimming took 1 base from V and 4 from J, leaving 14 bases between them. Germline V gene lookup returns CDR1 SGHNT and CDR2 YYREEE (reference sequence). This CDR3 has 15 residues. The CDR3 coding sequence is TGTGCCAGCAGCTTGAGTCACGGTCCCTCCTATGGCTACACCTTC. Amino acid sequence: CASSLSHGPSYGYTF.

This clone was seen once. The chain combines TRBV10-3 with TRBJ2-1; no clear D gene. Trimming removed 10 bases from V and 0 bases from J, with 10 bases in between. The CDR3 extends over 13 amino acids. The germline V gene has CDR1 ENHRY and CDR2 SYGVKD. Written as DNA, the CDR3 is TGTGCCACCACCGAGAGCTCCTACAATGAGCAGTTCTTC. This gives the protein CATTESSYNEQFF.

CDR3 protein: CTSSPPNPGLRYNEQFF. The CDR3 DNA follows: TGCACCAGCAGCCCCCCCAACCCGGGACTTAGATACAATGAGCAGTTCTTC. The chain couples TRBV1 to TRBJ2-1; the table's D call TRBD2 went unverified against the DNA. TRBV1 is reported as a pseudogene. There are 17 residues in the CDR3.

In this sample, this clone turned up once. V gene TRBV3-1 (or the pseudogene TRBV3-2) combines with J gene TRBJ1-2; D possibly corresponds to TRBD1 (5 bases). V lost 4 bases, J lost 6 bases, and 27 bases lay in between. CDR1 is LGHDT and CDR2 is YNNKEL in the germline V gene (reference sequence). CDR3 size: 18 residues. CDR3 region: CASSPEGLESGRVNGYTF. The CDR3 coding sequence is TGTGCCAGCAGCCCGGAAGGTCTTGAGAGTGGCAGGGTCAATGGCTACACCTTC.